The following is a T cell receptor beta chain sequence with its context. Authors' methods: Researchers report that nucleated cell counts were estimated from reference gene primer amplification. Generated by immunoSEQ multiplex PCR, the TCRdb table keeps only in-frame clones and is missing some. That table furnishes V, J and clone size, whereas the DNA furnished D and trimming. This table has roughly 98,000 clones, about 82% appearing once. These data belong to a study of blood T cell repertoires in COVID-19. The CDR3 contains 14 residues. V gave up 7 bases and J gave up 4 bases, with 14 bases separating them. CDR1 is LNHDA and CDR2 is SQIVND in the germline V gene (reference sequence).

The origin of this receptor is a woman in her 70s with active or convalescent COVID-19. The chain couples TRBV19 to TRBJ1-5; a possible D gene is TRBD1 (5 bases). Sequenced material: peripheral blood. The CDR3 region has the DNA TGTGCCAGTACCTTAGAGGCAGGGAATCAGCCCCAGCATTTT. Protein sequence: CASTLEAGNQPQHF. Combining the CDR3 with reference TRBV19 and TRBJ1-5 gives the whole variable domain DGGITQSPKYLFRKEGQNVTLSCEQNLNHDAMYWYRQDPGQGLRLIYYSQIVNDFQKGDIAEGYSVSREKKESFPLTVTSAQKNPTAFYLCASTLEAGNQPQHFGDGTRLSIL.